This TCR beta chain was found in a study of human T cells and chemical hapten exposure. A single record per CDR3 protein comes from TCRdb applying MiXCR to the RACE reads. Altogether about 350,000 distinct CDR3 sequences are present, about 5.4% being singletons, with the ten largest covering about 8.2%. The CDR3 totals 15 residues. V lost 3 bases to trimming and J lost 1 base, with 12 bases between them. The time point denotes: pre-sensitization, week 0. Described treatment: therapeutic diphenylcyclopropenone sensitization with weekly scalp DPC. At least ten counts were recorded for this clonotype. The sequence derives from a woman aged 18-29 years with alopecia areata. Some clones in this sample may be carry-over from other donors' samples. This sequence joins TRBV12-3 or TRBV12-4 and TRBJ1-1, with a possible D match to TRBD1 (5 bases). The sequencing used whole blood, collected in connection with sensitization to the hapten diphenylcyclopropenone (DPC). This CDR3 is CASSFWGDENTEAFF. CDR3 nucleotide sequence: TGTGCCAGCAGTTTTTGGGGCGATGAGAACACTGAAGCTTTCTTT.